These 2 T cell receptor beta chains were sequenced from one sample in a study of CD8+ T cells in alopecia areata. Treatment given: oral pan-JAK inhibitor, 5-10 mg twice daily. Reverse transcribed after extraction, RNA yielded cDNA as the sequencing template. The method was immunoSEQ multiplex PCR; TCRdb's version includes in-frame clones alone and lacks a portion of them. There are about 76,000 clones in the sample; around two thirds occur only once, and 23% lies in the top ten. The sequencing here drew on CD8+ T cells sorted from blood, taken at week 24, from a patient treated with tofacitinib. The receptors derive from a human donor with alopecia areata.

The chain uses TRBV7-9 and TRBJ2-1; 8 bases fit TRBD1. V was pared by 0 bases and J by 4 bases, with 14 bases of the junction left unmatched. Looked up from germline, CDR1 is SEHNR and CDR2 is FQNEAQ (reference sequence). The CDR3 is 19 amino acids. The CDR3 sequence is CASSLARDRGPFSYNEQFF. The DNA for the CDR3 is TGTGCCAGCAGCTTAGCAAGAGACAGGGGACCCTTCTCGTACAATGAGCAGTTCTTC. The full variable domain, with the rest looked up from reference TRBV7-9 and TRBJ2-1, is DTGVSQNPRHKITKRGQNVTFRCDPISEHNRLYWYRQTLGQGPEFLTYFQNEAQLEKSRLLSDRFSAERPKGSFSTLEIQRTEQGDSAMYLCASSLARDRGPFSYNEQFFGPGTRLTVL.

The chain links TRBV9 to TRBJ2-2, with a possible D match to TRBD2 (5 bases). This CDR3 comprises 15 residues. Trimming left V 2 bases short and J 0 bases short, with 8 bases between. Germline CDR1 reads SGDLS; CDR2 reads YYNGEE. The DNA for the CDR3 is TGTGCCAGCAGCGTTGACGGGGCGAACACCGGGGAGCTGTTTTTT. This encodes CASSVDGANTGELFF.